This is a list of T cell receptor beta chains from one sample in a study of blood T cell repertoires in COVID-19. Clones were read by immunoSEQ multiplex PCR, and TCRdb kept only the in-frame ones, dropping some. The sample has 70,000 to 85,000 clones, 85% to 95% seen once. Sequences were obtained from peripheral blood. The receptors originated from a woman aged 55-70 years with active COVID-19. Both conserved end residues are part of each CDR3. D genes are given only for firm matches. Size values are once, few and many counts, or a class for expanded clones, and some rows have none.

d_call,v_call,clone_size,j_call,cdr3_aa,cdr3_nt
NA,TRBV5-1,NA,TRBJ2-2,CASSLDRRVWTGELFF,TGCGCCAGCAGCTTAGACAGGCGGGTGTGGACCGGGGAGCTGTTTTTT
TRBD2,TRBV28,NA,TRBJ2-7,CASSLPPPSGNYEQYF,TGTGCCAGCAGTTTACCCCCCCCTAGCGGGAACTACGAGCAGTACTTC
TRBD1,TRBV12-3/TRBV12-4,NA,TRBJ2-7,CASSLNRGYEQYF,TGTGCCAGCAGTTTGAACAGGGGCTACGAGCAGTACTTC
NA,TRBV5-4,NA,TRBJ2-3,CASSFDRSTDTQYF,TGTGCCAGCAGCTTTGACAGAAGCACAGATACGCAGTATTTT
TRBD2,TRBV28,NA,TRBJ2-3,CSLGLAGGTQYF,TGTAGTTTGGGGCTAGCGGGAGGTACGCAGTATTTT
NA,TRBV5-1,NA,TRBJ2-2,CASSFGSRAGELFF,TGCGCCAGCAGCTTCGGGTCGCGTGCCGGGGAGCTGTTTTTT
TRBD2,TRBV2,NA,TRBJ2-1,CASSETLRTSGKAYNEQFF,TGTGCCAGCAGTGAAACCCTGAGGACTAGCGGGAAGGCCTACAATGAGCAGTTCTTC
TRBD2,TRBV19,NA,TRBJ2-1,CASSIDATSGTQFF,TGTGCCAGTAGTATAGATGCGACTAGCGGGACGCAGTTCTTC
TRBD1,TRBV4-1,few,TRBJ2-7,CASSHPGTGNEQYF,TGCGCCAGCAGCCACCCGGGGACAGGGAACGAGCAGTACTTC
NA,TRBV11-2,NA,TRBJ2-5,CASSRTGVETQYF,TGTGCCAGCAGCCGGACGGGAGTGGAGACCCAGTACTTC
TRBD1,TRBV4-1,NA,TRBJ2-1,CASSPGQGSSNEQFF,TGCGCCAGCAGCCCGGGACAGGGTAGCTCCAATGAGCAGTTCTTC
TRBD2,TRBV5-1,NA,TRBJ2-3,CASSLDGTSGIRNTQYF,TGCGCCAGCAGCTTGGATGGGACTAGCGGGATTCGCAATACGCAGTATTTT
NA,TRBV6-1,NA,TRBJ2-1,CASSERGAHEQFF,TGTGCCAGCAGTGAACGCGGGGCCCATGAGCAGTTCTTC
NA,TRBV5-5,NA,TRBJ1-1,CASSLTDTEAFF,TGTGCCAGCAGCTTGACAGACACTGAAGCTTTCTTT
NA,TRBV2,few,TRBJ1-5,CASTREGNQPQHF,TGTGCCAGCACCCGGGAGGGCAATCAGCCCCAGCATTTT
TRBD1,TRBV6-5,NA,TRBJ1-2,CASSYVGQGLYGYTF,TGTGCCAGCAGTTACGTGGGACAGGGACTCTATGGCTACACCTTC
NA,TRBV9,NA,TRBJ1-2,CASSGTGGALGYTF,TGTGCCAGCAGCGGTACGGGGGGGGCCCTGGGCTACACCTTC
NA,TRBV7-2,NA,TRBJ2-5,CASSLDSQETQYF,TGTGCCAGCAGCTTAGACAGTCAAGAGACCCAGTACTTC
NA,TRBV19,NA,TRBJ1-1,CASTEQAVGNTEAFF,TGTGCCAGTACGGAACAGGCGGTTGGGAACACTGAAGCTTTCTTT
TRBD1,TRBV4-1,NA,TRBJ1-1,CASSQVLGQGLGGTEAFF,TGCGCCAGCAGCCAAGTATTGGGACAGGGATTGGGGGGGACTGAAGCTTTCTTT
NA,TRBV9,NA,TRBJ2-3,CASSVGLRTDTQYF,TGTGCCAGCAGCGTAGGTCTTCGCACAGATACGCAGTATTTT
TRBD1,TRBV28,NA,TRBJ2-1,CASSSTGTGSNEQFF,TGTGCCAGCAGTTCCACCGGGACAGGGTCCAATGAGCAGTTCTTC
NA,TRBV5-1,NA,TRBJ1-1,CASSSDMNTEAFF,TGCGCCAGCAGCTCAGACATGAACACTGAAGCTTTCTTT
NA,TRBV5-1,few,TRBJ2-1,CASSLESSYNEQFF,TGCGCCAGCAGCTTGGAGAGCTCCTACAATGAGCAGTTCTTC
TRBD1,TRBV6-6,NA,TRBJ1-2,CASYDRVDYGYTF,TGTGCCAGCTACGACAGGGTAGACTATGGCTACACCTTC
TRBD2,TRBV10-2,NA,TRBJ2-1,CASTRLAGENNEQFF,TGCGCCAGCACCCGACTAGCGGGAGAAAACAATGAGCAGTTCTTC